This record looks at one TCR beta chain sequence and its context. Its target is not known. The CDR3 sequence is 14 residues long. The V end lost 5 bases, the J end lost 1 base, and 12 bases lay between the germline ends. Germline V gene data show CDR1 as SGHTS and CDR2 as YDEGEE. A universal primer site and UMIs were added as TCR cDNA was made by 5'RACE template switching. TCRdb redid the calling of the 5' RACE reads with MiXCR, one entry per CDR3 protein. The data show fewer than 150,000 distinct CDR3 sequences, 7.7% seen once. The data derive from a study of T cells after yellow fever vaccination. Study-wide findings and caveats: Post-booster reappearance was seen for most primary-vaccination clones (around 97% CD4, around 90% CD8). Abundant clonotypes from the bulk population could get into FACS-sorted repertoires as contaminants.

The sample in question was CD4+ T cells sorted from PBMCs, obtained 5 days after the yellow fever booster vaccination. The clonotype comes from a man aged 25-45 years who received the YFV17D yellow fever vaccine. The rearrangement joins TRBV5-8 to TRBJ2-5; D not resolved. CDR3 in amino acids: CASSRRAFQETQYF. CDR3 coding DNA: TGTGCCAGCAGTCGAAGGGCCTTCCAAGAGACCCAGTACTTC.